What follows are 20 T cell receptor beta chains derived from one specimen sequenced in a study of CD8+CD57+ T cells in acquired aplastic anemia. Genomic DNA constituted the template upon which TCR beta VDJ and CDR3 profiling was performed. TCRdb reprocessed the reads via MiXCR and lists one record per CDR3 protein. The sample carries roughly 500,000 distinct CDR3 sequences, about a third recorded once. CD8+CD57+ cell expansion had been shown by flow cytometry in patients chosen for sequencing. The specimen sequenced was sorted CD4+, CD8+, or CD8+CD57+ T cells (not recorded which) from PBMCs. The receptor set was obtained from a human donor with aplastic anemia.

This clonotype appeared many times. The rearrangement joins TRBV10-3 to TRBJ1-1, with 7 bases identical to TRBD1. CDR1 is ENHRY, CDR2 SYGVKD, per germline. The junction had 1 base not matched to a gene; V was cut back by 6 bases and J by 3 bases. The CDR3 has 12 amino acids. CDR3 amino acids: CAIRGQYTEAFF. CDR3 DNA sequence: TGTGCCATCAGGGGACAGTACACTGAAGCTTTCTTT.

This clonotype was counted many times. The J gene is TRBJ1-1, the V gene TRBV7-9, with D unresolved. The CDR3 is 11 amino acids. Trimming removed 8 bases from V and 6 bases from J, with 10 bases in between. In germline, CDR1 is SEHNR, CDR2 FQNEAQ (reference sequence). This CDR3 reads CASSAEAEAFF. For the CDR3, the DNA is TGTGCCAGCTCAGCGGAGGCTGAAGCTTTCTTT.

This clonotype came up a few times. This chain connects TRBV27 to TRBJ1-6, with TRBD1 matching 7 bases. Trimming cost V 7 bases and J 9 bases; bases outside gene matches: 12. This CDR3 has 15 amino acids. From germline, CDR1 is MNHEY and CDR2 SMNVEV (reference sequence). The CDR3 loop reads CASKLQGNGGSPLHF. CDR3 sequence (DNA): TGTGCCAGCAAACTACAGGGGAATGGTGGTTCACCCCTCCACTTT.

This clonotype occurred many times. J is TRBJ2-2 and V is TRBV10-2; D is uncertain. The ends were cut back, 3 bases at V and 0 bases at J, with 14 bases in the middle. Germline CDR1 and CDR2: WSHSY and SAAADI. The CDR3 sequence is 17 residues long. CDR3: CASSDLQRPPNTGELFF. DNA of the CDR3: TGCGCCAGCAGTGACCTACAGCGCCCCCCGAACACCGGGGAGCTGTTTTTT.

Only a few counts were recorded for this clonotype. This chain connects TRBV7-9 to TRBJ2-1; D ambiguous. CDR1 is SEHNR and CDR2 is FQNEAQ in the germline V gene (reference sequence). Trimming shortened V by 1 base and J by 15 bases, and 13 bases separated the two germline ends. CDR3 size: 12 residues. For the CDR3, the DNA is TGTGCCAGCAGCTTAGAGGTAGGAAAGATGTTCTTC. This encodes CASSLEVGKMFF.

The V gene is TRBV7-8, the J gene TRBJ2-7; D may be TRBD2 (6 bases). Trimming stripped 6 bases from V and 1 base from J, with 10 bases between. The length of the CDR3 is 13 residues. CDR1 is SGHVS, CDR2 FQNEAQ, per germline. The CDR3 protein is CASRGLLSYEQYF. CDR3 bases: TGTGCCAGCAGGGGACTGCTATCCTACGAGCAGTACTTC.

This clonotype showed up many times. The V gene is TRBV5-1, the J gene TRBJ2-7; 7 bases match TRBD1. Unmatched junction bases numbered 5, after V lost 5 bases and J lost 3 bases. The germline CDR1 and CDR2 sequences are SGHRS and YFSETQ. The CDR3 has 13 amino acids. The CDR3 DNA reads TGCGCCAGCAGAAGGGACAGCTTCTACGAGCAGTACTTC. This encodes CASRRDSFYEQYF. The full variable domain, rest sourced from reference TRBV5-1 and TRBJ2-7, is KAGVTQTPRYLIKTRGQQVTLSCSPISGHRSVSWYQQTPGQGLQFLFEYFSETQRNKGNFPGRFSGRQFSNSRSEMNVSTLELGDSALYLCASRRDSFYEQYFGPGTRLTVT.

This clonotype turned up a few times. This rearrangement joins TRBV2 to TRBJ2-5, with TRBD2 identical over 9 bases. Germline CDR1 and CDR2: SNHLY and FYNNEI. The CDR3 spans 16 residues. The V segment lost 3 bases and the J segment 3 bases; nucleotides outside the gene matches: 8. The CDR3 DNA reads TGTGCCAGCAGTGATGTTAGCGGGAGAGGGAAAGAGACCCAGTACTTC. Its translation is CASSDVSGRGKETQYF.

The chain has TRBV9 and TRBJ2-5, with TRBD1 identical over 8 bases. The CDR3 is 16 amino acids. CDR1 is SGDLS, CDR2 YYNGEE, per germline. V was pared by 1 base and J by 1 base, with 6 bases of the junction left unmatched. CDR3 sequence reads: CASSVYRGSGQETQYF. As DNA, the CDR3 is TGTGCCAGCAGCGTATACAGGGGGTCGGGCCAAGAGACCCAGTACTTC.

The chain is built from TRBV9 and TRBJ1-6; 9 bases match TRBD1. J lost 10 bases, V lost 0 bases, and 8 bases had no gene match. CDR1 is SGDLS and CDR2 is YYNGEE in the germline V gene. The CDR3 totals 16 residues. Here the CDR3 reads CASSVGPGTGRSPLHF. The CDR3 region has the DNA TGTGCCAGCAGCGTAGGACCCGGGACAGGGCGGTCACCCCTCCACTTT.

V gene TRBV7-2 combines with J gene TRBJ1-4; D is unresolved. The CDR3 runs 14 residues. Trimming pared 2 bases from V and 8 bases from J, leaving 12 bases between. Germline CDR1 is SGHTA and CDR2 is FQGNSA. The CDR3 sequence is CASSLFPQTEKLFF. In nucleotides, the CDR3 is TGTGCCAGCAGCTTATTCCCCCAGACCGAAAAACTGTTTTTT.

The chain has TRBV15 and TRBJ2-7; the D is unclear. Germline loops: CDR1 LNHNV, CDR2 YYDKDF (reference sequence). The CDR3 sequence is 14 residues long. Deletions cut 0 bases from V and 3 bases from J, with 9 bases between. The CDR3 protein is CATSRDLGIYEQYF. The CDR3 DNA sequence: TGTGCCACCAGCAGAGATCTGGGGATCTACGAGCAGTACTTC. Looking up the rest from reference TRBV15 and TRBJ2-7 gives the full variable domain: DAMVIQNPRYQVTQFGKPVTLSCSQTLNHNVMYWYQQKSSQAPKLLFHYYDKDFNNEADTPDNFQSRRPNTSFCFLDIRSPGLGDTAMYLCATSRDLGIYEQYFGPGTRLTVT.

This clonotype came up once. The gene calls are TRBV25-1 and TRBJ1-2; perhaps TRBD1 as D (5 bases). Germline CDR1 is MGHDK and CDR2 is SYGVNS. The V gene lost 4 bases and the J gene lost 2 bases, with 20 bases spanning the gap. The CDR3 is 17 residues long. DNA for the CDR3: TGTGCCAGCAGTGGGGACCGAGGGGTTGGGCGGAACTATGGCTACACCTTC. Protein: CASSGDRGVGRNYGYTF.

This clonotype was counted at least ten times. Here the CDR3 DNA reads TGTGCCAGCAGCTTAAATTCACCCCTCCACTTT. Its protein product is CASSLNSPLHF. The chain joins TRBV7-9 to TRBJ1-6; unclear D gene. Germline CDR1 and CDR2: SEHNR and FQNEAQ (reference sequence). V gave up 2 bases and J gave up 7 bases, with 0 bases separating them. The CDR3 extends over 11 amino acids.

This clonotype has a handful of counts. The gene calls are TRBV6-5 and TRBJ1-2, with D possibly TRBD1 on 6 matching bases. CDR1 and CDR2 from the germline V gene are MNHEY and SVGAGI. The CDR3 contains 15 residues. Trimming removed 5 bases at V and 6 bases at J, with 19 bases between. CDR3 sequence reads: CASSHTRGAGNGYTF. CDR3 nucleotides: TGTGCCAGCAGTCACACCAGGGGAGCAGGGAATGGCTACACCTTC.

Many counts were recorded for this clonotype. This chain links TRBV29-1 with TRBJ1-5; no clear D. V was trimmed by 4 bases and J by 1 base, leaving 8 bases between them. This CDR3 comprises 13 residues. The germline V gene encodes CDR1 SQVTM and CDR2 ANQGSEA. CDR3 DNA: TGCAGCGTTGTGGTCTCGAGCAATCAGCCCCAGCATTTT. Encoded protein: CSVVVSSNQPQHF.

This clonotype was observed a handful of times. The V gene is TRBV5-5, the J gene TRBJ2-3; 8 bases map to TRBD2. Trimming took 4 bases from V and 1 from J; bases not matched to a gene: 5. Germline CDR1 reads SGHKS; CDR2 reads YYEKEE (reference sequence). This CDR3 is built from 15 residues. Written as DNA, the CDR3 is TGTGCCAGCAGCGTATATAGCGGGGGCACAGATACGCAGTATTTT. This sequence encodes CASSVYSGGTDTQYF.

A remark on this clonotype: A single base separates this from a much larger clone, so it may be a read error. J is TRBJ1-3 and V is TRBV7-6; 7 nucleotides line up with TRBD1. The V and J ends lost 5 bases and 6 bases, in that order; junction bases with no gene match: 7. The CDR3 sequence is 14 residues long. The germline CDR1 and CDR2 sequences are SGHVS and FNYEAQ. Written as DNA, the CDR3 is TGTGCCAGCAGCCGACAGGGTCCTGAAAACACCATATATTTT. Protein product: CASSRQGPENTIYF. The variable domain in full, completed from reference TRBV7-6 and TRBJ1-3, reads GAGVSQSPRYKVTKRGQDVALRCDPISGHVSLYWYRQALGQGPEFLTYFNYEAQQDKSGLPNDRFSAERPEGSISTLTIQRTEQRDSAMYRCASSRQGPENTIYFGEGSWLTVV.

This clonotype was observed at least ten times. V and J are TRBV11-1 and TRBJ2-7; 10 bases are shared with TRBD2. Germline V CDR1 and CDR2: SGHAT, FQDESV (reference sequence). J was trimmed by 2 bases and V by 0 bases; bases with no gene match: 7. This CDR3 region has 17 residues. CDR3 region: CASSLALRTSGTYEQYF. Written as DNA, the CDR3 is TGTGCCAGCAGCTTAGCGCTGAGGACTAGCGGCACCTACGAGCAGTACTTC.

Only a few counts were recorded for this clonotype. The chain recombines TRBV25-1 with TRBJ2-3; tentatively, D is TRBD1 (6 bases). Germline V lookup: CDR1 MGHDK, CDR2 SYGVNS. Trimming removed 6 bases at V and 3 bases at J, with 19 bases between. The CDR3 is 16 residues long. This CDR3 reads CASRGDKGDITDTQYF. CDR3 in DNA: TGTGCCAGCAGGGGAGACAAAGGGGACATTACAGATACGCAGTATTTT.